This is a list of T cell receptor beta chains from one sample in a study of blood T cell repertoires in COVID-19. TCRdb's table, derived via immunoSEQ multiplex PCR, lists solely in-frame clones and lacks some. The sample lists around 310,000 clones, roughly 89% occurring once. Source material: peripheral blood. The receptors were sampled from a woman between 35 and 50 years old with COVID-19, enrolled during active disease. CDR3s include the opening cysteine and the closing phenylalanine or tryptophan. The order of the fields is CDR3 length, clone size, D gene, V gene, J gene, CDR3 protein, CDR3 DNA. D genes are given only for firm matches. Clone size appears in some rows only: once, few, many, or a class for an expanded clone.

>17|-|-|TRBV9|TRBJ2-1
CASSVVPSTSGGNEQFF
TGTGCCAGCAGCGTAGTACCATCAACCTCCGGGGGAAATGAGCAGTTCTTC
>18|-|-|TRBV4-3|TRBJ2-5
CASSQEVFGTIPQETQYF
TGCGCCAGCAGCCAAGAAGTGTTTGGGACAATTCCACAAGAGACCCAGTACTTC
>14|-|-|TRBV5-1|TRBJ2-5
CASSLAPGRETQYF
TGCGCCAGCAGCTTGGCCCCAGGGCGCGAGACCCAGTACTTC
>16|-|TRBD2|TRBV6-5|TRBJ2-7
CASSYGGGDYDYEQYF
TGTGCCAGCAGTTACGGGGGAGGGGATTACGACTACGAGCAGTACTTC
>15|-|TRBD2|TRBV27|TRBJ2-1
CASNAGVPSYNEQFF
TGTGCCAGCAACGCGGGGGTGCCATCCTACAATGAGCAGTTCTTC
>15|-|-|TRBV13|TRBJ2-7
CASSTRRENSYEQYF
TGTGCCAGCAGCACCCGACGGGAGAACTCCTACGAGCAGTACTTC
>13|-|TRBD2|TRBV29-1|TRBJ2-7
CSVIPGGGGEQYF
TGCAGCGTGATTCCGGGAGGGGGAGGAGAGCAGTACTTC
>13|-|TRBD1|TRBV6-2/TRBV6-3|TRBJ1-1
CASSLQGANEAFF
TGTGCCAGCAGTCTACAGGGGGCTAATGAAGCTTTCTTT
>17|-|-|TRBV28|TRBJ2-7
CASSFLKYGDLFYEQYF
TGTGCCAGCAGTTTTTTGAAGTACGGGGATTTATTCTACGAGCAGTACTTC
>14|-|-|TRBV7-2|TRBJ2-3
CASSQAVVTDTQYF
TGTGCCAGCAGCCAAGCGGTGGTGACAGATACGCAGTATTTT
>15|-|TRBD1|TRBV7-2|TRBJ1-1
CASSLGDRGPSEAFF
TGTGCCAGCAGCTTAGGGGACAGGGGCCCATCTGAAGCTTTCTTT
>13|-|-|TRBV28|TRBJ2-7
CASSRAGVGEQYF
TGTGCCAGCAGCCGAGCAGGGGTCGGGGAGCAGTACTTC
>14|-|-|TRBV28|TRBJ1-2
CASSSSGRTGGYTF
TGTGCCAGCAGTTCCTCAGGGCGGACCGGTGGCTACACCTTC
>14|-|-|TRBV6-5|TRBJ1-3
CASRRTGFGNTIYF
TGTGCCAGCAGGCGAACAGGGTTTGGAAACACCATATATTTT
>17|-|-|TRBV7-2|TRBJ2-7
CASSFPRNFFQAGEQYF
TGTGCCAGCAGCTTTCCTAGAAATTTTTTCCAGGCAGGGGAGCAGTACTTC
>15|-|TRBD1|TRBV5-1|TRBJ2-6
CASDQTGPGANVLTF
TGCGCCAGCGATCAGACAGGGCCTGGGGCCAACGTCCTGACTTTC
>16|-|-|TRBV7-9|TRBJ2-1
CASSSYLRVLRNEQFF
TGTGCCAGCAGCTCCTATCTCAGGGTACTACGCAATGAGCAGTTCTTC
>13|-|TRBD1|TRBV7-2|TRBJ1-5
CASSDRGSQPQHF
TGTGCCAGCAGCGACAGGGGAAGCCAGCCCCAGCATTTT
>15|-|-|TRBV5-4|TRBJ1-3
CASSLGGGGGNTIYF
TGTGCCAGCAGCTTGGGTGGGGGAGGTGGAAACACCATATATTTT
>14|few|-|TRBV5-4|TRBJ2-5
CASSLGLAKETQYF
TGTGCCAGCAGCTTGGGCCTAGCAAAAGAGACCCAGTACTTC
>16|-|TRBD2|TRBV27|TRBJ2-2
CASSLVAGVGTGELFF
TGTGCCAGCAGTTTGGTAGCGGGAGTTGGGACCGGGGAGCTGTTTTTT
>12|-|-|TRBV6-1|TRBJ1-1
CASSERDTEAFF
TGTGCCAGCAGTGAGAGGGACACTGAAGCTTTCTTT
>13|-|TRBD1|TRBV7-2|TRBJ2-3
CASSSGTGDTQYF
TGTGCCAGCAGCTCCGGGACAGGGGATACGCAGTATTTT
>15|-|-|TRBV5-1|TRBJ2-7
CASSPDIYLRGEQYF
TGCGCCAGCAGCCCTGACATATACCTCCGGGGCGAGCAGTACTTC
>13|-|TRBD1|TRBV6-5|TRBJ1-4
CATQGGTNEKLFF
TGTGCCACCCAGGGGGGAACTAATGAAAAACTGTTTTTT
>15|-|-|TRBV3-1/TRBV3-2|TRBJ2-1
CASSQELKRYNEQFF
TGTGCCAGCAGCCAAGAATTAAAGCGTTACAATGAGCAGTTCTTC
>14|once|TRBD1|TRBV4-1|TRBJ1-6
CASSQGQGNSPLHF
TGCGCCAGCAGCCAAGGACAGGGGAACTCACCCCTCCACTTT
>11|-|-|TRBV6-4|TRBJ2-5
CASGTRETQYF
TGTGCCAGCGGGACACGGGAGACCCAGTACTTC
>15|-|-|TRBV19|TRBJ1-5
CASRTLDYSNQPQHF
TGTGCCAGTAGGACACTGGACTATAGCAATCAGCCCCAGCATTTT
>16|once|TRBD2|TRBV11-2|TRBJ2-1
CASRKGGGLFYNEQFF
TGTGCCAGCAGAAAAGGCGGGGGGCTATTCTACAATGAGCAGTTCTTC